Shown below are 23 T cell receptor beta chains from a single sample sequenced in a study of blood T cell repertoires in COVID-19. Sequencing used immunoSEQ multiplex PCR; TCRdb keeps in-frame clones, though not all of them. The table lists approximately 300,000 clones, approximately 83% of them singletons. The sequencing sample was made of PBMCs or T cells enriched from blood (not recorded which). The receptors originated from a woman in her twenties or thirties who had recovered from COVID-19.

This rearrangement joins TRBV5-1 to TRBJ2-1; TRBD1 agrees at 8 bases. The length of the CDR3 is 14 residues. Germline V gives CDR1 SGHRS, CDR2 YFSETQ. Trimming cost V 4 bases and J 10 bases; bases outside gene matches: 10. In nucleotides, the CDR3 is TGCGCCAGCAGCCTACGACAGGGGCTGGTAGAGCAGTTCTTC. This encodes CASSLRQGLVEQFF.

This clone has just one count. The rearrangement joins TRBV7-9 to TRBJ1-6; D perhaps matches TRBD1 (5 bases). Per germline, CDR1 SEHNR and CDR2 FQNEAQ (reference sequence). Trimming left V 2 bases short and J 10 bases short, with 12 bases between. The CDR3 sequence is 14 residues long. The CDR3 reads CASSLTDKSSPLHF. The CDR3 nucleotides are TGTGCCAGCAGCTTAACGGACAAAAGCTCACCCCTCCACTTT.

The CDR3 spells CASSRGQGSLGEQYF. The CDR3 DNA reads as TGTGCCAGCTCGAGGGGACAGGGATCCCTGGGGGAGCAGTACTTC. The J gene is TRBJ2-7, the V gene TRBV18; 9 nucleotides align to TRBD1. Losses at the gene ends were 6 bases for V and 7 bases for J; bases not matched to a gene: 13. This CDR3 comprises 15 residues. Germline lookup yields CDR1 KGHSH and CDR2 LQKENI.

V and J are TRBV7-9 and TRBJ1-2; tentative D call: TRBD1 (6 bases). Looked up from germline, CDR1 is SEHNR and CDR2 is FQNEAQ (reference sequence). CDR3 size: 12 residues. V was shortened by 5 bases and J by 13 bases, with 17 bases between the two germline ends. This CDR3 reads CASSTWTVKCTF. CDR3 DNA: TGTGCCAGCAGCACCTGGACAGTCAAGTGCACCTTC.

The J gene is TRBJ2-7, the V gene TRBV28; 9 nucleotides match TRBD1. This CDR3 has 16 residues. Losses at the gene ends were 5 bases for V and 7 bases for J; bases not matched to a gene: 15. Germline CDR1 MDHEN, CDR2 SYDVKM. For the CDR3, the DNA is TGTGCCAGCAGTGAGAGACCGGGACAGGGATACCGGGAGCAGTACTTC. It translates to CASSERPGQGYREQYF.

This sequence joins TRBV28 and TRBJ1-1, with D possibly matching TRBD1 (6 bases). CDR3 length: 14 amino acids. Germline-derived CDR1 and CDR2 are MDHEN and SYDVKM. V lost 5 bases to trimming and J lost 3 bases, with 13 bases between them. The CDR3 nucleotides are TGTGCCAGCAGTCCAGGGGTCGGATACACTGAAGCTTTCTTT. Translated: CASSPGVGYTEAFF.

This clone was seen a single time. CDR3 loop: CASSLEPGQGASQPQHF. DNA for the CDR3: TGCGCCAGCAGCTTGGAGCCGGGACAAGGGGCCTCCCAGCCCCAGCATTTT. The chain couples TRBV5-1 to TRBJ1-5; D is perhaps TRBD1 (6 bases). This CDR3 comprises 17 residues. Trimming pared 0 bases from V and 7 bases from J, leaving 20 bases between. Germline assignment: CDR1 SGHRS and CDR2 YFSETQ.

This rearrangement joins TRBV4-1 to TRBJ2-7; 9 nucleotides agree with TRBD1. CDR1 is MGHRA, CDR2 YSYEKL, per germline. The CDR3 is made up of 15 amino acids. The J segment lost 3 bases and the V segment lost 1 base, leaving 4 bases of the junction unmatched. In DNA form, the CDR3 reads TGCGCCAGCAGCCAAGCACAGGGGGCGAACTACGAGCAGTACTTC. Protein product: CASSQAQGANYEQYF.

This rearrangement joins TRBV28 to TRBJ1-2; D perhaps matches TRBD1 (6 bases). This CDR3 has 15 amino acids. Trimming removed 6 bases at V and 3 bases at J, with 17 bases between. CDR1 is MDHEN and CDR2 is SYDVKM in the germline V gene. The CDR3 nucleotides read TGTGCCAGCAGAGGTTCGGGGGGGCCGTACTATGGCTACACCTTC. It encodes CASRGSGGPYYGYTF.

CDR3: CAIREDRVRNTEAFF. DNA for the CDR3: TGTGCCATCAGGGAAGACAGGGTGAGGAACACTGAAGCTTTCTTT. V and J are TRBV10-3 and TRBJ1-1, with 7 bases lining up with TRBD1. CDR1 ENHRY and CDR2 SYGVKD come from the germline V gene. V lost 6 bases, J lost 1 base, and 8 bases stayed unmatched. The CDR3 loop spans 15 amino acids.

This rearrangement joins TRBV29-1 to TRBJ1-5; 7 nucleotides align to TRBD1. This CDR3 region has 13 residues. V trimming: 6 bases; J trimming: 3 bases; junction bases outside the gene matches: 5. Per germline, CDR1 SQVTM and CDR2 ANQGSEA. CDR3 coding DNA: TGCAGCGTCTATACAGGGGTCAATCAGCCCCAGCATTTT. Protein sequence: CSVYTGVNQPQHF.

The CDR3: CASSRHRGWDTEAFF. The CDR3, as DNA: TGTGCCAGCTCCCGTCACAGGGGTTGGGACACTGAAGCTTTCTTT. The chain joins TRBV18 to TRBJ1-1; TRBD1 matches at 7 bases. The V and J ends lost 6 bases and 3 bases, in that order; junction bases with no gene match: 10. Germline-derived CDR1 and CDR2 are KGHSH and LQKENI. The CDR3 is made up of 15 amino acids. Looking up the rest from reference TRBV18 and TRBJ1-1 gives the full variable domain: NAGVMQNPRHLVRRRGQEARLRCSPMKGHSHVYWYRQLPEEGLKFMVYLQKENIIDESGMPKERFSAEFPKEGPSILRIQQVVRGDSAAYFCASSRHRGWDTEAFFGQGTRLTVV.

The J gene is TRBJ1-1, the V gene TRBV19, with D perhaps matching TRBD1 (5 bases). Germline V gene sequence: CDR1 LNHDA, CDR2 SQIVND (reference sequence). V gave up 3 bases and J gave up 7 bases, with 12 bases separating them. This CDR3 is 13 amino acids long. The CDR3 loop is CASSIDGGGEAFF. DNA of the CDR3: TGTGCCAGTAGTATCGACGGGGGGGGTGAAGCTTTCTTT.

This rearrangement joins TRBV19 to TRBJ2-7; maybe TRBD2 (6 bases). The CDR3 runs 15 residues. V was trimmed by 3 bases and J by 4 bases, leaving 16 bases between them. Germline V gene data show CDR1 as LNHDA and CDR2 as SQIVND (reference sequence). CDR3 loop: CASSIRASDGYEQYF. The CDR3 DNA sequence: TGTGCCAGTAGTATTCGGGCTAGCGATGGATACGAGCAGTACTTC.

The CDR3 spells CASSADKNTEAFF. The DNA for the CDR3 is TGCGCCAGCAGCGCGGACAAGAACACTGAAGCTTTCTTT. This sequence joins TRBV5-1 and TRBJ1-1; TRBD1 might be the D (5 bases). CDR1 SGHRS and CDR2 YFSETQ come from the germline V gene. V dropped 4 bases and J dropped 1 base, with 8 bases sitting between them. The CDR3 covers 13 residues.

The rearrangement joins TRBV30 to TRBJ1-2, with 8 bases lining up with TRBD1. The CDR3 consists of 14 residues. V gave up 2 bases and J gave up 7 bases; unmatched junction bases: 9. Germline CDR1 is GTSNPN and CDR2 is SVGIG (reference sequence). The CDR3 coding sequence is TGTGCCTGGAGTCTTGAGGCAGGGGGCACTGGCTACACCTTC. Translation: CAWSLEAGGTGYTF.

CDR3 in DNA: TGTGCCAGTAGGGCCGAGGGCAGGGGGCCGATGAACACTGAAGCTTTCTTT. Its translation: CASRAEGRGPMNTEAFF. V usage is TRBV19 and J usage is TRBJ1-1; 8 positions match TRBD1. Losses at the gene ends were 6 bases for V and 0 bases for J; bases not matched to a gene: 12. CDR3 length: 17 residues. Germline values: CDR1 LNHDA, CDR2 SQIVND (reference sequence).

This clone was seen once. The chain carries TRBV12-5 and TRBJ1-1; 10 bases fit TRBD1. This CDR3 spans 15 amino acids. The trim removed 6 bases at V and 1 base at J, leaving 5 bases unmatched. Germline V CDR1 and CDR2: LGHNT, FRNRAP. CDR3 sequence: CASGRDRGENTEAFF. The CDR3 nucleotides read TGTGCTAGTGGCCGGGACAGGGGTGAGAACACTGAAGCTTTCTTT. The complete variable domain, with remaining parts taken from reference TRBV12-5 and TRBJ1-1, reads DARVTQTPRHKVTEMGQEVTMRCQPILGHNTVFWYRQTMMQGLELLAYFRNRAPLDDSGMPKDRFSAEMPDATLATLKIQPSEPRDSAVYFCASGRDRGENTEAFFGQGTRLTVV.

The gene calls are TRBV6-5 and TRBJ1-1, with D hard to call. From germline, CDR1 is MNHEY and CDR2 SVGAGI. Trimming removed 2 bases from V and 3 bases from J, with 7 bases in between. The CDR3 sequence is 13 residues long. The CDR3 DNA is TGTGCCAGCAGTTACGAGGGTTACACTGAAGCTTTCTTT. Residues: CASSYEGYTEAFF.

V usage is TRBV20-1 and J usage is TRBJ1-1, with D hard to call. This CDR3 spans 15 amino acids. Germline V gene data show CDR1 as DFQATT and CDR2 as SNEGSKA (reference sequence). V lost 3 bases and J 5 bases, leaving 19 bases between the germline ends. The CDR3 region is CSASAPPRGRTEAFF. CDR3 coding DNA: TGCAGTGCTAGTGCCCCTCCGAGAGGGAGGACTGAAGCTTTCTTT.

This clone occurred once. The chain uses TRBV28 and TRBJ2-1; 8 nucleotides agree with TRBD2. The CDR3 spans 13 residues. CDR1 and CDR2 from the germline V gene are MDHEN and SYDVKM. V lost 5 bases, J lost 7 bases, and 4 bases stayed unmatched. CDR3 residues: CASSSGGINEQFF. The DNA for the CDR3 is TGTGCCAGCAGTAGCGGGGGTATAAATGAGCAGTTCTTC.

This chain connects TRBV19 to TRBJ2-1; 8 bases align to TRBD2. V lost 8 bases and J lost 7; bases outside the gene matches: 22. Germline V lookup: CDR1 LNHDA, CDR2 SQIVND (reference sequence). The CDR3 consists of 18 residues. The CDR3 is CASAETASGHFLTNEQFF. The CDR3 DNA sequence: TGTGCCAGTGCCGAGACGGCTAGCGGGCACTTTCTAACAAATGAGCAGTTCTTC.

The V and J genes are TRBV5-6 and TRBJ2-4, with D perhaps matching TRBD1 (6 bases). The germline V gene has CDR1 SGHDT and CDR2 YYEEEE. The V end lost 4 bases, the J end lost 13 bases, and 15 bases lay between the germline ends. This CDR3 contains 12 residues. In DNA form, the CDR3 reads TGTGCCAGCAGCCCCACACAGGGTTCCCAGTACTTC. This sequence encodes CASSPTQGSQYF.